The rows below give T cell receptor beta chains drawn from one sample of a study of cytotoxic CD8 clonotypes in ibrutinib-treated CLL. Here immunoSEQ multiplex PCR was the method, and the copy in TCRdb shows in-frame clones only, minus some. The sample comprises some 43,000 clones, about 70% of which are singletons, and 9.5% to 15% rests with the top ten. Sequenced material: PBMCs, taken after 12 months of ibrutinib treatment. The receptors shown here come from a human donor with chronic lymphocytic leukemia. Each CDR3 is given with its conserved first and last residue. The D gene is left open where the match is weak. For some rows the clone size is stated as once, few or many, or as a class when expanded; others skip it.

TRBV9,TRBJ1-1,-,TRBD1,TGTGCCAGCAGCCCCCAGACAGGGTGGGCCACTGAAGCTTTCTTT,CASSPQTGWATEAFF
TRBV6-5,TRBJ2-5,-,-,TGTGCCAGCACTAGCGAGGGAGAGACCCAGTACTTC,CASTSEGETQYF
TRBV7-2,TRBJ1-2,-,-,TGTGCCAGCAGCTTAGCCCTGAAGGACAGAGAATCGATTAACTATGGCTACACCTTC,CASSLALKDRESINYGYTF
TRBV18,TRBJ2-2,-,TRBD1,TGTGCCAGCTCACCGTCCGGGACAGGGGTCACCGGGGAGCTGTTTTTT,CASSPSGTGVTGELFF
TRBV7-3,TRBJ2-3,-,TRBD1,TGTGCCAGCAGCTTAGGGACAGGGGTTTCAGATACGCAGTATTTT,CASSLGTGVSDTQYF
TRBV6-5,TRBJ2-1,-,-,TGTGCCAGCAGGTCCCTAGGAATTGAGCAGTTCTTC,CASRSLGIEQFF
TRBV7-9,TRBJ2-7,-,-,TGTGCCAGCAGCTTAGAGGGTTTGGGTGGCTACGAGCAGTACTTC,CASSLEGLGGYEQYF
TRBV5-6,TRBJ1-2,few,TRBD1,TGTGCCAGCAGCTTTTACCCACAGGGGAACTATGGCTACACCTTC,CASSFYPQGNYGYTF
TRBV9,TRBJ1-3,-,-,TGTGCCAGCAGCGAGGGGGGTTTCTCTGGAAACACCATATATTTT,CASSEGGFSGNTIYF
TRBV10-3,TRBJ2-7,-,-,TGTGCCATTAGTGGGGAAAAAAACTCCTACGAGCAGTACTTC,CAISGEKNSYEQYF
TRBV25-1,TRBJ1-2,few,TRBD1,TGTGCCAGCAGTGAATATTTGACAGGGGGGCATGGCTACACCTTC,CASSEYLTGGHGYTF